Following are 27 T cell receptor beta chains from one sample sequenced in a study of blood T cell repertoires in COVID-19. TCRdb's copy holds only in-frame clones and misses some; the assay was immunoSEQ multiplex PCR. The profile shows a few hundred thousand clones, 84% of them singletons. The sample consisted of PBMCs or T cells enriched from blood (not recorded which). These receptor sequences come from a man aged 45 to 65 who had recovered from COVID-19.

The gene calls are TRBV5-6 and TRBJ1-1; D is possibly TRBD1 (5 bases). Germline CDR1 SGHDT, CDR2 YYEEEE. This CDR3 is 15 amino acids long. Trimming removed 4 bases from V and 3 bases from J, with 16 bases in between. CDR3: CASSPRRDGYTEAFF. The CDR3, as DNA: TGTGCCAGCAGCCCCCGGCGGGACGGATACACTGAAGCTTTCTTT.

CDR3 nucleotides: TGTGCCAGCAGCTCCCGATGGTCAGGGGAGTATAATTCACCCCTCCACTTT. Translating it yields CASSSRWSGEYNSPLHF. This chain links TRBV7-2 with TRBJ1-6, with D possibly matching TRBD1 (6 bases). The germline V gene encodes CDR1 SGHTA and CDR2 FQGNSA. V shed 4 bases and J shed 4 bases, with 17 bases lying between them. This CDR3 spans 17 amino acids.

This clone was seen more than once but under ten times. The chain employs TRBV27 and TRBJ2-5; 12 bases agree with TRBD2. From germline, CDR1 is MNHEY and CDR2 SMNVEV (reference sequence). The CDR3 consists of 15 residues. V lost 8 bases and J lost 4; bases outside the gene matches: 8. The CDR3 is CASHELAGGTETQYF. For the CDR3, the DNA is TGTGCCAGCCACGAACTAGCGGGGGGCACAGAGACCCAGTACTTC.

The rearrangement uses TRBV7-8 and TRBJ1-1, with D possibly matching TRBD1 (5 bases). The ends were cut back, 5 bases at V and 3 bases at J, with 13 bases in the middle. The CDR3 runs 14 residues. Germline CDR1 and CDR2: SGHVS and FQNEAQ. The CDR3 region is CASSAPGSYTEAFF. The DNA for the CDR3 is TGTGCCAGCAGCGCCCCAGGGTCCTACACTGAAGCTTTCTTT.

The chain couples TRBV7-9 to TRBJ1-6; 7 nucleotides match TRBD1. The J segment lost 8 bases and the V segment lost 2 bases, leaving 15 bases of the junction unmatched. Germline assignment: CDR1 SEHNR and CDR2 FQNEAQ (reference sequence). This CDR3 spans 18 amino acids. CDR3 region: CASSLSTGASPSDSPLHF. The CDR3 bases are TGTGCCAGCAGCTTATCAACAGGGGCCTCACCGAGCGATTCACCCCTCCACTTT.

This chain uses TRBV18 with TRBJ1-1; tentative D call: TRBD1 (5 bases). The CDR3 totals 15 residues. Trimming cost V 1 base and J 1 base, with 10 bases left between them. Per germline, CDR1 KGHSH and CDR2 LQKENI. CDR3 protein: CASSPHPTANTEAFF. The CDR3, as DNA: TGTGCCAGCTCACCACACCCGACAGCGAACACTGAAGCTTTCTTT.

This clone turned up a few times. CDR3: CASSLLEEQYF. The CDR3 DNA sequence: TGTGCCAGCAGTTTATTGGAGGAGCAGTACTTC. The rearrangement joins TRBV12-3 or TRBV12-4 to TRBJ2-7; no clear D. The CDR3 is made up of 11 amino acids. V lost 2 bases and J 7 bases, leaving 6 bases between the germline ends.

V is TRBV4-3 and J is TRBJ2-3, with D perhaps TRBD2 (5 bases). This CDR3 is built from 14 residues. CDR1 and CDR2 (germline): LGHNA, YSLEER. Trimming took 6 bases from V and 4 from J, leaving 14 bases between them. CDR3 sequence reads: CASRLVPGPDTQYF. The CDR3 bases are TGCGCCAGCAGACTAGTCCCTGGGCCAGATACGCAGTATTTT.

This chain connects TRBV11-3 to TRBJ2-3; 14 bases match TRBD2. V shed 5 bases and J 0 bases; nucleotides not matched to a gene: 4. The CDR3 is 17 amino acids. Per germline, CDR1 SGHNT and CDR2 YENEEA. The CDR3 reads CASSGTSGGISTDTQYF. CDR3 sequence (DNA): TGTGCCAGCAGCGGGACTAGCGGGGGTATTAGCACAGATACGCAGTATTTT. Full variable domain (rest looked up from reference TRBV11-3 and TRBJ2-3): EAGVVQSPRYKIIEKKQPVAFWCNPISGHNTLYWYLQNLGQGPELLIRYENEEAVDDSQLPKDRFSAERLKGVDSTLKIQPAELGDSAVYLCASSGTSGGISTDTQYFGPGTRLTVL.

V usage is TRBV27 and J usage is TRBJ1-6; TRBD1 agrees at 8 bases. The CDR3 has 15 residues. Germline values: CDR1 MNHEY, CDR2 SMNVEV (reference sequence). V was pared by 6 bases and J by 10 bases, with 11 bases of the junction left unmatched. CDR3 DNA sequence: TGTGCCAGCAGGCGGACAGGGTTAAGAGGGTCACCCCTCCACTTT. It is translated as CASRRTGLRGSPLHF.

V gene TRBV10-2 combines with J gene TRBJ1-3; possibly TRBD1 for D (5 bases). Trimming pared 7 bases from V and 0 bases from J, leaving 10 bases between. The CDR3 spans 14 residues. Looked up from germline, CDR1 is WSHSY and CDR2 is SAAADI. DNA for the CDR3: TGCGCCAGCACCCCCAGGGCCTCTGGAAACACCATATATTTT. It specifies CASTPRASGNTIYF.

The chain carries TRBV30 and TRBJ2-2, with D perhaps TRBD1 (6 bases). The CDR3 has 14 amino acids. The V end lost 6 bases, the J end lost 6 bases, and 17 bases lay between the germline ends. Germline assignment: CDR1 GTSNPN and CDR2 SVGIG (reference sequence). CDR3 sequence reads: CACPEDSTPGELFF. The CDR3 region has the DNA TGTGCCTGCCCAGAGGACAGTACACCCGGGGAGCTGTTTTTT.

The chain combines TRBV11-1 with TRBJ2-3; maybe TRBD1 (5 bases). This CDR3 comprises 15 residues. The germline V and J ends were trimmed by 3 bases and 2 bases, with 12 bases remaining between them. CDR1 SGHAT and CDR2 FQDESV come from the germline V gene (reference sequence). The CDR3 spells CASSLRQPSTDTQYF. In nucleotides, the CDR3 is TGTGCCAGCAGCTTGCGACAGCCTTCCACAGATACGCAGTATTTT.

Here the CDR3 reads CASSPTSGEAYNEQFF. CDR3 sequence (DNA): TGTGCCAGCAGCCCGACTAGCGGGGAGGCCTACAATGAGCAGTTCTTC. The chain has TRBV7-3 and TRBJ2-1, with 11 bases fitting TRBD2. This CDR3 comprises 16 residues. Trimming removed 5 bases from V and 2 bases from J; junction bases left unmatched: 5. Germline V gene data show CDR1 as SGHTA and CDR2 as FQGTGA.

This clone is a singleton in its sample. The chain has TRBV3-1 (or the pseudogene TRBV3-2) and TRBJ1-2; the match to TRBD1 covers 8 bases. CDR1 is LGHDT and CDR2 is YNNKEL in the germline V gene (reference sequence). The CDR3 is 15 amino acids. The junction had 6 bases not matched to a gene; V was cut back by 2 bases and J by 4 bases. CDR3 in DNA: TGTGCCAGCAGCCAACGTCCCGGGACAGGCTATGGCTACACCTTC. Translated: CASSQRPGTGYGYTF.

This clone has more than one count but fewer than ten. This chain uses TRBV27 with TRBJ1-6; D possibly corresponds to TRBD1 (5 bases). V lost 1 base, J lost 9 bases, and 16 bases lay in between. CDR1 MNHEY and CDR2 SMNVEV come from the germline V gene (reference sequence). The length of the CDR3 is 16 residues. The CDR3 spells CASSLWSGTSGSPLHF. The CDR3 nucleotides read TGTGCCAGCAGTTTATGGTCCGGGACTAGTGGTTCACCCCTCCACTTT.

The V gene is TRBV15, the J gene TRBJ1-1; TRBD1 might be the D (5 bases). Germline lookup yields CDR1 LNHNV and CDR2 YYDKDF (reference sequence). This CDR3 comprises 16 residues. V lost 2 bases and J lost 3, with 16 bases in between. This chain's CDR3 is CATSRNREGTDTEAFF. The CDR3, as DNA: TGTGCCACCAGCAGAAACCGAGAGGGGACTGACACTGAAGCTTTCTTT.

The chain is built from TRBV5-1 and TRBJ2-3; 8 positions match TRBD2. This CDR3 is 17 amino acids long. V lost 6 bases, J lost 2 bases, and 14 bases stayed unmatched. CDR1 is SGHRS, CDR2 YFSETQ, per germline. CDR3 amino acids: CASKTPRAGGNTDTQYF. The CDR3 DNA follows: TGCGCCAGCAAAACCCCTCGGGCGGGGGGCAACACAGATACGCAGTATTTT.

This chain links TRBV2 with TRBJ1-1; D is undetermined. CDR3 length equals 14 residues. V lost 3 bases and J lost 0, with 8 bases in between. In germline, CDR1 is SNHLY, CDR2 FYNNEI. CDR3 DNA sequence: TGTGCCAGCAGTGAGCGGGTTATGAACACTGAAGCTTTCTTT. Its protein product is CASSERVMNTEAFF.

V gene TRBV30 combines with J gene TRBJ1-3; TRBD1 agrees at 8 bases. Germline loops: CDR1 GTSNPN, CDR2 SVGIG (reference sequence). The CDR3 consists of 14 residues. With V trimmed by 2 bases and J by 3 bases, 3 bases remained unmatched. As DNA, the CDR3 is TGTGCCTGGAGTTGGACAGGGAATGGAAACACCATATATTTT. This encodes CAWSWTGNGNTIYF.

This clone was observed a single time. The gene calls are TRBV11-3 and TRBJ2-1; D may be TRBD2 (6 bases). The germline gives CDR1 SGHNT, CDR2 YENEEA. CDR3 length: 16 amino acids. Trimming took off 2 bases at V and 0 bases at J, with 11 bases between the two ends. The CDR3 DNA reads TGTGCCAGCAGCTTATTAGCGGCGAGCTCCTACAATGAGCAGTTCTTC. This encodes CASSLLAASSYNEQFF.

CDR3 bases: TGTGCCAGCAGCAAAGCATTTATTTTGCAGAATACTAATGAAAAACTGTTTTTT. Translation gives CASSKAFILQNTNEKLFF. The chain links TRBV21-1 to TRBJ1-4; the D call of TRBD1 is as the table states it, not checked on the DNA. TRBV21-1 is deemed a pseudogene. The CDR3 spans 18 residues.

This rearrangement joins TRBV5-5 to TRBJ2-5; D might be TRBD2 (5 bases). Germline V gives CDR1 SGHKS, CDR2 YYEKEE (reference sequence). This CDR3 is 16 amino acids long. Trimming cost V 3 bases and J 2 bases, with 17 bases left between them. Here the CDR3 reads CASSSEVVGSQETQYF. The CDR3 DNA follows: TGTGCCAGCAGCTCAGAAGTTGTGGGGAGTCAAGAGACCCAGTACTTC. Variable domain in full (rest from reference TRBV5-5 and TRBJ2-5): DAGVTQSPTHLIKTRGQQVTLRCSPISGHKSVSWYQQVLGQGPQFIFQYYEKEERGRGNFPDRFSARQFPNYSSELNVNALLLGDSALYLCASSSEVVGSQETQYFGPGTRLLVL.

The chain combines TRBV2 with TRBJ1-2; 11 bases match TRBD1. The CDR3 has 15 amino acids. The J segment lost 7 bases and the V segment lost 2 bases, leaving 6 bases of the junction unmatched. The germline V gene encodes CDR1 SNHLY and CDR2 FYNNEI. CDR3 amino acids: CASSETDRGPAGYTF. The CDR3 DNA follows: TGTGCCAGCAGTGAAACGGACAGGGGGCCCGCTGGCTACACCTTC.

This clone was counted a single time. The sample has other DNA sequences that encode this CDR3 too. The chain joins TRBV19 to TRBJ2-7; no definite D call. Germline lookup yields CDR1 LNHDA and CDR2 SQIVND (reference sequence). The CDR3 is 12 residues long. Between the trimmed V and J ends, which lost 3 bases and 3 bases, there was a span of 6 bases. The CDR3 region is CASSIPGYEQYF. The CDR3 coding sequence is TGTGCCAGTAGTATTCCGGGCTACGAGCAGTACTTC.

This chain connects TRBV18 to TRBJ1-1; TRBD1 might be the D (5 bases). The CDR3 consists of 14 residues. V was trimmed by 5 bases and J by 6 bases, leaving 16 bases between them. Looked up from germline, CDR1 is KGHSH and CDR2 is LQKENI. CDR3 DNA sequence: TGTGCCAGCTCAGGAGTCCAGGGAATGGCTGAAGCTTTCTTT. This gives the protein CASSGVQGMAEAFF.

DNA of the CDR3: TGTGCCAGCAGCATATCAGGGGTGAGGTTCTTC. Its translation is CASSISGVRFF. V and J are TRBV2 and TRBJ2-1, with TRBD1 as a possible D gene (6 bases). Germline V CDR1 and CDR2: SNHLY, FYNNEI. The ends were cut back, 6 bases at V and 15 bases at J, with 15 bases in the middle. The CDR3 consists of 11 residues.